These 19 T cell receptor beta chains came from one sample sequenced in a study of spatial heterogeneity in lung cancer. The time point: sample taken at primary tumor resection. Unsorted whole RNA of tumor, nontumor lung or frozen PBMC was sequenced. TCRdb re-derived calls from the 5' RACE reads in MiXCR, one entry per CDR3 protein. The sample records some 15,000 distinct CDR3 sequences, around 10% being singletons. Sequenced here: PBMCs, sampled at surgery. These receptors were taken from a male donor with early-stage non-small cell lung cancer.

This clonotype showed up many times. The CDR3 coding sequence is TGTGCCAGCAGCTTAGGGACAGGGTTTGCCAGCTACACCTTC. It specifies CASSLGTGFASYTF. V and J are TRBV11-2 and TRBJ1-2, with 8 bases fitting TRBD1. V was clipped by 1 base and J by 9 bases; unmatched bases: 7. Germline V CDR1 and CDR2: SGHAT, FQNNGV. The CDR3 is 14 residues long.

The rearrangement links TRBV9 to TRBJ2-7, with unresolved D. Trimming took 1 base from V and 5 from J, leaving 13 bases between them. Germline V CDR1 and CDR2: SGDLS, YYNGEE. This CDR3 contains 14 residues. For the CDR3, the DNA is TGTGCCAGCAGCGTATCCCCAGCGAGCGACGAGCAGTACTTC. It is translated as CASSVSPASDEQYF.

This clonotype was observed a handful of times. This rearrangement joins TRBV5-1 to TRBJ1-1; no firm D call. Trimming removed 4 bases at V and 3 bases at J, with 13 bases between. There are 14 residues in the CDR3. Germline CDR1 is SGHRS and CDR2 is YFSETQ. CDR3 sequence reads: CASSQAGMHTEAFF. The CDR3 coding sequence is TGCGCCAGCAGCCAGGCTGGAATGCACACTGAAGCTTTCTTT.

This clonotype appeared many times. The chain combines TRBV10-3 with TRBJ1-4; 7 bases are a match to TRBD1. Looked up from germline, CDR1 is ENHRY and CDR2 is SYGVKD. The CDR3 loop spans 16 amino acids. V was clipped by 0 bases and J by 5 bases; unmatched bases: 6. This CDR3 is CAISESDRVSNEKLFF. As DNA, the CDR3 is TGTGCCATCAGTGAGTCAGACAGGGTGTCGAATGAAAAACTGTTTTTT.

This clonotype is medium-sized in the sample. The chain uses TRBV19 and TRBJ1-5, with 7 positions matching TRBD1. The V gene end was trimmed by 8 bases and the J gene end by 3 bases; junction bases not matched to a gene: 16. The CDR3 consists of 17 residues. Germline V CDR1 and CDR2: LNHDA, SQIVND (reference sequence). For the CDR3, the DNA is TGTGCCAGTGTATTTTCCCCTCGGGACAGATACAATCAGCCCCAGCATTTT. It codes for CASVFSPRDRYNQPQHF.

This clonotype was picked up many times. For the CDR3, the DNA is TGTGCCAGCACCCGACAGGTCGGCAATGAGCAGTTCTTC. It encodes CASTRQVGNEQFF. This rearrangement joins TRBV12-3 or TRBV12-4 to TRBJ2-1; D possibly corresponds to TRBD1 (6 bases). Trimming shortened V by 7 bases and J by 6 bases, and 13 bases separated the two germline ends. The CDR3 loop spans 13 amino acids.

This clonotype was detected ten times or more. This rearrangement joins TRBV7-9 to TRBJ2-1; D is unclear. The germline gives CDR1 SEHNR, CDR2 FQNEAQ (reference sequence). V was pared by 4 bases and J by 9 bases, with 7 bases between. This CDR3 is 11 amino acids long. The CDR3 protein is CASSWASEQFF. The CDR3 DNA follows: TGTGCCAGCAGCTGGGCGAGTGAGCAGTTCTTC.

This clonotype was counted at least ten times. V usage is TRBV11-3 and J usage is TRBJ2-3, with D tentatively TRBD2 (6 bases). This CDR3 comprises 17 residues. In germline, CDR1 is SGHNT, CDR2 YENEEA. Trimming took off 1 base at V and 2 bases at J, with 16 bases between the two ends. CDR3 DNA: TGTGCCAGCAGCTTAGGGGGGGTTTGGAGGGCCACAGATACGCAGTATTTT. It specifies CASSLGGVWRATDTQYF. The entire variable domain, with the rest obtained from reference TRBV11-3 and TRBJ2-3, is as follows: EAGVVQSPRYKIIEKKQPVAFWCNPISGHNTLYWYLQNLGQGPELLIRYENEEAVDDSQLPKDRFSAERLKGVDSTLKIQPAELGDSAVYLCASSLGGVWRATDTQYFGPGTRLTVL.

This clonotype has ten or more counts. The CDR3 here is CASSSTPGLQVYEQYF. DNA for the CDR3: TGTGCCAGCAGCTCCACACCGGGACTACAAGTTTACGAGCAGTACTTC. This rearrangement joins TRBV7-9 to TRBJ2-7; 7 bases are a match to TRBD2. With 4 bases clipped from V and 4 bases from J, the junction kept 13 bases outside the gene matches. Germline CDR1 and CDR2: SEHNR and FQNEAQ (reference sequence). The CDR3 has 16 amino acids.

This clonotype was counted at least ten times. This chain links TRBV6-2 or TRBV6-3 with TRBJ1-5; 9 bases match TRBD1. Germline V gene data show CDR1 as MNHEY and CDR2 as SVGEGT. The CDR3 length is 13 residues. The ends lost 6 bases at V and 10 bases at J; junction bases unmatched: 7. CDR3 protein: CASRGQGYLPQHF. For the CDR3, the DNA is TGTGCCAGCAGAGGACAGGGGTATCTCCCCCAGCATTTT.

There are many counts of this clonotype. The genes are TRBV11-2 and TRBJ2-7, with D perhaps being TRBD1 or TRBD2 (5 bases each). Germline CDR1 is SGHAT and CDR2 is FQNNGV. This CDR3 contains 14 residues. Trimming pared 5 bases from V and 4 bases from J, leaving 15 bases between. CDR3 residues: CASSPVGVLYEQYF. For the CDR3, the DNA is TGTGCCAGCAGCCCCGTGGGGGTACTATACGAGCAGTACTTC.

This clonotype was detected ten times or more. V is TRBV5-1 and J is TRBJ2-1; maybe TRBD1 (6 bases). The germline CDR1 and CDR2 sequences are SGHRS and YFSETQ. V lost 4 bases and J 0 bases, leaving 14 bases between the germline ends. The CDR3 contains 16 residues. The CDR3, as DNA: TGCGCCAGCAGCCCTGGACAGCCTAGCTCCTACAATGAGCAGTTCTTC. Translated: CASSPGQPSSYNEQFF.

This clonotype showed up many times. This chain uses TRBV28 with TRBJ2-2; 9 positions match TRBD1. Trimming took 5 bases from V and 4 from J; bases not matched to a gene: 2. The CDR3 runs to 14 residues. CDR1 MDHEN and CDR2 SYDVKM come from the germline V gene. The CDR3 region has the DNA TGTGCCAGCAGTAGGGACAGGGCCACCGGGGAGCTGTTTTTT. It translates to CASSRDRATGELFF.

The sample holds many counts of this clonotype. The chain joins TRBV18 to TRBJ2-7, with D perhaps matching TRBD1 or TRBD2 (5 bases each). Germline CDR1 and CDR2: KGHSH and LQKENI. Trimming removed 6 bases at V and 7 bases at J, with 16 bases between. The CDR3 contains 13 residues. The CDR3 sequence is CASSRNGDGEQYF. In nucleotides, the CDR3 is TGTGCCAGCTCCCGAAATGGGGACGGGGAGCAGTACTTC.

The chain links TRBV2 to TRBJ2-2, with D possibly being TRBD1 (5 bases). CDR3 length: 16 residues. V lost 5 bases, J lost 1 base, and 14 bases lay in between. Germline V CDR1 and CDR2: SNHLY, FYNNEI. The CDR3 sequence: CASSPTDPGNTGELFF. CDR3 nucleotide sequence: TGTGCCAGCAGTCCGACAGACCCGGGGAACACCGGGGAGCTGTTTTTT.

This clonotype has at least ten counts. This sequence joins TRBV28 and TRBJ2-6; 10 bases fit TRBD2. This CDR3 has 18 residues. V was clipped by 6 bases and J by 0 bases; unmatched bases: 8. In germline, CDR1 is MDHEN, CDR2 SYDVKM. CDR3 in amino acids: CASRGTSGKSSGANVLTF. CDR3 nucleotide sequence: TGTGCCAGCAGGGGCACTAGCGGGAAGAGCTCTGGGGCCAACGTCCTGACTTTC.

This clonotype is categorized as medium-sized. This chain connects TRBV11-2 to TRBJ1-5; D is ambiguous. Deletions cut 0 bases from V and 2 bases from J, with 8 bases between. The germline gives CDR1 SGHAT, CDR2 FQNNGV. This CDR3 region has 15 residues. CDR3 nucleotides: TGTGCCAGCAGCTTAGATCTAGGCGGCAATCAGCCCCAGCATTTT. This sequence encodes CASSLDLGGNQPQHF.

In this sample, this clonotype turned up many times. V and J are TRBV27 and TRBJ1-4; D gene ambiguous. In germline, CDR1 is MNHEY, CDR2 SMNVEV (reference sequence). This CDR3 contains 13 residues. V was trimmed by 8 bases and J by 4 bases, leaving 11 bases between them. The CDR3 sequence is CASGLSYNEKLFF. The CDR3 DNA sequence: TGTGCCAGCGGCCTCTCATATAATGAAAAACTGTTTTTT.

V and J are TRBV7-2 and TRBJ2-5, with 7 nucleotides matching TRBD2. The junction had 5 bases not matched to a gene; V was cut back by 1 base and J by 0 bases. CDR3 size: 16 residues. Germline assignment: CDR1 SGHTA and CDR2 FQGNSA. The DNA of the CDR3 is TGTGCCAGCAGCTTAGACCCAGCGGGGTACCAAGAGACCCAGTACTTC. Amino acid sequence: CASSLDPAGYQETQYF.